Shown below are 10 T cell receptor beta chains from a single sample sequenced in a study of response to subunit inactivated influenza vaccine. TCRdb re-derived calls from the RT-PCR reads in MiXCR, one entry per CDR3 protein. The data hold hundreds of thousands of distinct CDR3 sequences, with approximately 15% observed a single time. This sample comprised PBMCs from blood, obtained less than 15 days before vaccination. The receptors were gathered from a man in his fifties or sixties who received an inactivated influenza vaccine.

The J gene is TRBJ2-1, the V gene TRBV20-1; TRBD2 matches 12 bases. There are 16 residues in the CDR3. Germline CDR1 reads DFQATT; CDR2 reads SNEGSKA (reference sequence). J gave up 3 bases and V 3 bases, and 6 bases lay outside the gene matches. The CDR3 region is CSASTSGRSSYNEQFF. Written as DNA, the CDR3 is TGCAGTGCTAGTACTAGCGGGAGGTCCAGCTACAATGAGCAGTTCTTC.

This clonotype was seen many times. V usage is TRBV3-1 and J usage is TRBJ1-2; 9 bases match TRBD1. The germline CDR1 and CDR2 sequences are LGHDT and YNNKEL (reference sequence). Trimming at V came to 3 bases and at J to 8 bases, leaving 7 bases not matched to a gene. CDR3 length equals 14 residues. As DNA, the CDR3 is TGTGCCAGCAGCCATACGGGACAGGGAGCCGGCTACACCTTC. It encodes CASSHTGQGAGYTF.

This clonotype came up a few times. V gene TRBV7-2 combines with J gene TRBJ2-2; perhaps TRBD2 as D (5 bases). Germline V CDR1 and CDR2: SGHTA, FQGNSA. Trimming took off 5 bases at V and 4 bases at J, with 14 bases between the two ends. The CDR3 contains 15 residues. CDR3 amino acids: CASSPPPRGTGELFF. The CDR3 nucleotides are TGTGCCAGCAGCCCACCTCCCCGGGGCACCGGGGAGCTGTTTTTT.

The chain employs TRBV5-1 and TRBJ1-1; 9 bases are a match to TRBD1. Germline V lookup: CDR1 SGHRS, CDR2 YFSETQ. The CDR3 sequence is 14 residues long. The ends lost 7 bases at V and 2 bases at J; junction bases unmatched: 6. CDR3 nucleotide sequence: TGCGCCAGCGCACCGACAGGGGGTAACACTGAAGCTTTCTTT. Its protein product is CASAPTGGNTEAFF.

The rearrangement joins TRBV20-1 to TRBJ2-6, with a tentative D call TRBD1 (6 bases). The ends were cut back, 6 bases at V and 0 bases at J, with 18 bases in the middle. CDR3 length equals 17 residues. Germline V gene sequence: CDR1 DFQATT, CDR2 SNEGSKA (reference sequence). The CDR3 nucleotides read TGCAGTGCATCGCGATCAGGGGTATACTCTGGGGCCAACGTCCTGACTTTC. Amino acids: CSASRSGVYSGANVLTF.

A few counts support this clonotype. CDR3 amino acids: CATSAGPGSTDTQYF. In DNA, the CDR3 is TGTGCCACCAGTGCCGGACCCGGTAGCACAGATACGCAGTATTTT. This chain uses TRBV24-1 with TRBJ2-3; D is undetermined. Germline V gives CDR1 KGHDR, CDR2 SFDVKD. V was clipped by 5 bases and J by 0 bases, with 11 bases between them. CDR3 length: 15 residues.

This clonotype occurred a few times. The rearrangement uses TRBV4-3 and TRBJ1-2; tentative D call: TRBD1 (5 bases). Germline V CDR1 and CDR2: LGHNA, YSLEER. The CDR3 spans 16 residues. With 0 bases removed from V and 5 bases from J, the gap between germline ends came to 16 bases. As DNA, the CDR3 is TGCGCCAGCAGCCAAGATCTAAATGGGGGATGGTATGGCTACACCTTC. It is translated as CASSQDLNGGWYGYTF.

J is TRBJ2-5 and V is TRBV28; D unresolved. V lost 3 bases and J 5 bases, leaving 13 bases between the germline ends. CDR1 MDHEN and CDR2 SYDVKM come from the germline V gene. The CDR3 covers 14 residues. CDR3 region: CASSFDGTRETQYF. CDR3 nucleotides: TGTGCCAGCAGTTTCGACGGTACTCGGGAGACCCAGTACTTC.

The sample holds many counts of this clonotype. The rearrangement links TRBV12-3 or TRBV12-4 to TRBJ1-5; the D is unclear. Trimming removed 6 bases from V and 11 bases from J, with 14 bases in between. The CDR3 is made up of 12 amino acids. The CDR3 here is CASSPGIESQHF. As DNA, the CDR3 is TGTGCCAGCAGCCCGGGGATCGAGTCCCAGCATTTT.

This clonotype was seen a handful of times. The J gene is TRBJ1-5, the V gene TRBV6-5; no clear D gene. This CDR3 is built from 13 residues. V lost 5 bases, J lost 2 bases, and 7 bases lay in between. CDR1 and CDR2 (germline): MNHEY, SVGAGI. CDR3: CASSTYGNQPQHF. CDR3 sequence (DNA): TGTGCCAGCAGTACTTACGGCAATCAGCCCCAGCATTTT.